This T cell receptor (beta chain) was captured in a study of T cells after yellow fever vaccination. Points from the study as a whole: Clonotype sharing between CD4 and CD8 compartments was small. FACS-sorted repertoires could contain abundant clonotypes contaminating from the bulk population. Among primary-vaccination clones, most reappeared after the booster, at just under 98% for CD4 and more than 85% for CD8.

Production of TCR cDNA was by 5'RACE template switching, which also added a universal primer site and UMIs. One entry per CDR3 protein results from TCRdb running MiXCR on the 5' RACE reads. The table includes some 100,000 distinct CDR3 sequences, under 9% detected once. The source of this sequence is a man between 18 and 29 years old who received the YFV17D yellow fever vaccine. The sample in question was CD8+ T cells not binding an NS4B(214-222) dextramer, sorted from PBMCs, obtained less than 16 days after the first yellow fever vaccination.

DNA for the CDR3: TGCAGTGGGCGGGACAGGGGGCTCGAGCAGTACTTC. It codes for CSGRDRGLEQYF. The chain has TRBV20-1 and TRBJ2-7, with 12 bases lining up with TRBD1. CDR3 length equals 12 residues. The V gene's germline CDR1 is DFQATT and CDR2 SNEGSKA (reference sequence). Trimming at V came to 7 bases and at J to 6 bases, leaving 4 bases not matched to a gene.